The 10 T cell receptor beta chains reported below all come from one sample, sequenced in a study of CD8 T cells in Susac syndrome. RNA was extracted with the RNeasy kit, and a quantity of about 0.45 to 1 ug was reverse transcribed using random hexamers. TCRdb processed the immunoSEQ multiplex PCR reads anew with MiXCR; each CDR3 protein has one entry. The table includes roughly 130,000 distinct CDR3 sequences, about 95% detected once. The specimen sequenced was CD4+ T cells from PBMCs. These receptor sequences come from a human donor in good health.

The rearrangement links TRBV18 to TRBJ1-1, with 9 nucleotides matching TRBD1. In germline, CDR1 is KGHSH, CDR2 LQKENI. Losses at the gene ends were 6 bases for V and 9 bases for J; bases not matched to a gene: 5. CDR3 length: 12 residues. Here the CDR3 DNA reads TGTGCCAGCTCGCCGGGACAGGGTCAAGCTTTCTTT. Translating gives CASSPGQGQAFF.

The rearrangement uses TRBV7-2 and TRBJ2-7; 7 bases map to TRBD1. The CDR3 length is 14 residues. Germline V CDR1 and CDR2: SGHTA, FQGNSA. Trimming at V came to 5 bases and at J to 7 bases, leaving 11 bases not matched to a gene. CDR3 sequence: CASSQERQGWEQYF. The CDR3 nucleotides are TGTGCCAGCAGCCAAGAAAGACAGGGATGGGAGCAGTACTTC.

The V and J genes are TRBV7-9 and TRBJ2-7; 7 positions agree with TRBD1. Trimming cost V 5 bases and J 1 base; bases outside gene matches: 8. CDR3 length: 15 residues. CDR1 is SEHNR, CDR2 FQNEAQ, per germline (reference sequence). The CDR3 region has the DNA TGTGCCAGCAGCCCCAAAGACAGGGAATCCTACGAGCAGTACTTC. It yields the protein CASSPKDRESYEQYF.

This chain uses TRBV3-1 with TRBJ2-7, with a tentative D call TRBD1 (6 bases). V was cut by 4 bases and J by 6 bases, with 10 bases left in between. CDR3 size: 12 residues. Germline lookup yields CDR1 LGHDT and CDR2 YNNKEL (reference sequence). Written as DNA, the CDR3 is TGTGCCAGCAGCCGAGGGGGTGCCGAGCAGTACTTC. This gives the protein CASSRGGAEQYF.

The chain is built from TRBV5-4 and TRBJ1-2, with TRBD1 as a possible D gene (5 bases). CDR1 SGHNT and CDR2 YYREEE come from the germline V gene (reference sequence). CDR3 length: 13 amino acids. Deletions cut 4 bases from V and 3 bases from J, with 10 bases between. CDR3 nucleotide sequence: TGTGCCAGCAGCCCGGGGGGGGACTATGGCTACACCTTC. It codes for CASSPGGDYGYTF.

This chain joins TRBV3-1 and TRBJ2-7; tentatively, D is TRBD1 (5 bases). V was clipped by 2 bases and J by 3 bases, with 5 bases between them. Germline CDR1 and CDR2: LGHDT and YNNKEL (reference sequence). The CDR3 sequence is 12 residues long. The CDR3 bases are TGTGCCAGCAGCCAAACAGGCTACGAGCAGTACTTC. It codes for CASSQTGYEQYF.

The chain employs TRBV4-2 and TRBJ2-7, with 7 bases aligning to TRBD2. Germline V gene lookup returns CDR1 LGHNA and CDR2 YNFKEQ. The CDR3 is made up of 15 amino acids. The V gene end was trimmed by 0 bases and the J gene end by 1 base; junction bases not matched to a gene: 3. CDR3: CASSQDISGSYEQYF. CDR3 in DNA: TGTGCCAGCAGCCAAGATATTAGCGGGTCCTACGAGCAGTACTTC.

The CDR3 DNA reads as TGCGCCAGCAGGGTGGCGGGAGAAAGGCAAGAGACCCAGTACTTC. It codes for CASRVAGERQETQYF. The chain is built from TRBV5-1 and TRBJ2-5; 7 bases fit TRBD2. The V gene end was trimmed by 5 bases and the J gene end by 2 bases; junction bases not matched to a gene: 9. This CDR3 has 15 residues. Germline-derived CDR1 and CDR2 are SGHRS and YFSETQ.

The chain has TRBV5-1 and TRBJ2-1, with a weak D call TRBD2 (6 bases). V lost 0 bases and J lost 4, with 8 bases in between. CDR3 size: 14 residues. Germline-derived CDR1 and CDR2 are SGHRS and YFSETQ. The CDR3 sequence: CASSLGDSYNEQFF. The CDR3 DNA follows: TGCGCCAGCAGCTTGGGGGACTCTTACAATGAGCAGTTCTTC.

This chain connects TRBV27 to TRBJ2-3; maybe TRBD2 (5 bases). Germline V CDR1 and CDR2: MNHEY, SMNVEV (reference sequence). The CDR3 length is 17 residues. V was pared by 2 bases and J by 3 bases, with 18 bases between. This CDR3 is CASSLKPYTRTTDTQYF. CDR3 bases: TGTGCCAGCAGTTTAAAGCCCTATACTAGAACGACAGATACGCAGTATTTT.